Below are 19 T cell receptor beta chains sequenced from a single sample in a study of blood T cell repertoires in COVID-19. Method: immunoSEQ multiplex PCR; TCRdb's copy keeps in-frame clones and lacks some. The data show around 76,000 clones, with around 85% seen just once and about 4.6% held by the top ten. The sample taken for sequencing was peripheral blood. The source of these receptors is a man older than 75 with acute or convalescent COVID-19.

This chain links TRBV19 with TRBJ2-2, with 7 bases fitting TRBD1. Germline CDR1 is LNHDA and CDR2 is SQIVND (reference sequence). The CDR3 runs to 14 residues. V lost 5 bases to trimming and J lost 4 bases; unmatched junction nucleotides: 4. This chain's CDR3 is CASSGTVFTGELFF. In DNA, the CDR3 is TGTGCCAGTAGTGGGACAGTTTTCACCGGGGAGCTGTTTTTT.

The rearrangement uses TRBV7-3 and TRBJ2-3; a weak D match, TRBD2 (6 bases). Trimming stripped 5 bases from V and 1 base from J, with 10 bases between. The CDR3 covers 14 residues. The germline gives CDR1 SGHTA, CDR2 FQGTGA. In DNA form, the CDR3 reads TGTGCCAGCAGCCCCCCGGGGGGCACAGATACGCAGTATTTT. This sequence encodes CASSPPGGTDTQYF.

This chain connects TRBV11-2 to TRBJ2-5, with TRBD1 matching over 7 bases. CDR1 and CDR2 (germline): SGHAT, FQNNGV. The length of the CDR3 is 15 residues. After removal of 0 bases from V and 5 bases from J, the junction contained 6 bases not matched to a gene. CDR3 sequence: CASSLEPTGRETQYF. The CDR3 DNA reads TGTGCCAGCAGCTTAGAGCCGACAGGGCGGGAGACCCAGTACTTC.

This clone was observed a handful of times. The genes are TRBV27 and TRBJ2-6; weak D call: TRBD1 (5 bases). CDR1 is MNHEY, CDR2 SMNVEV, per germline (reference sequence). V was trimmed by 4 bases and J by 2 bases, leaving 12 bases between them. The CDR3 covers 16 residues. The CDR3 nucleotides read TGTGCCAGCAGTTCTCACAGGCTAACTGGGGCCAACGTCCTGACTTTC. Its translation is CASSSHRLTGANVLTF.

In DNA form, the CDR3 reads TGTGCCAGCAGTGGACAGGTCTATGGCTACACCTTC. Its translation: CASSGQVYGYTF. The V gene is TRBV2, the J gene TRBJ1-2, with D maybe TRBD1 (6 bases). From germline, CDR1 is SNHLY and CDR2 FYNNEI. The V and J ends lost 4 bases and 4 bases respectively, with 7 bases between them. This CDR3 comprises 12 residues.

This sequence joins TRBV7-3 and TRBJ1-1, with no clear D. This CDR3 is 14 amino acids long. Germline loops: CDR1 SGHTA, CDR2 FQGTGA. V lost 0 bases to trimming and J lost 7 bases, with 12 bases between them. This chain's CDR3 is CASSLTGSNNEAFF. As DNA, the CDR3 is TGTGCCAGCAGCTTAACTGGGAGTAATAATGAAGCTTTCTTT.

The chain is built from TRBV9 and TRBJ2-1, with 9 bases matching TRBD2. The CDR3 is 15 amino acids. Germline CDR1 reads SGDLS; CDR2 reads YYNGEE. Losses at the gene ends were 4 bases for V and 5 bases for J; bases not matched to a gene: 7. CDR3 protein: CASSTGTSPNNEQFF. Written as DNA, the CDR3 is TGTGCCAGCAGCACCGGGACTAGCCCTAACAATGAGCAGTTCTTC.

The chain carries TRBV24-1 and TRBJ2-7; D perhaps matches TRBD1 (8 bases). V lost 3 bases and J lost 6, with 17 bases in between. Germline CDR1 KGHDR, CDR2 SFDVKD. The CDR3 has 15 residues. The CDR3: CATSDGGGTGLEQYF. The CDR3 DNA sequence: TGTGCCACCAGTGATGGGGGGGGGACAGGTCTCGAGCAGTACTTC.

CDR3 DNA: TGTGCCAGCAGTTCCAGCTCCTACGAGCAGTACTTC. Translated, it gives CASSSSSYEQYF. The chain employs TRBV27 and TRBJ2-7; no clear D. This CDR3 is built from 12 residues. Per germline, CDR1 MNHEY and CDR2 SMNVEV (reference sequence). Trimming shortened V by 4 bases and J by 0 bases, and 4 bases separated the two germline ends.

The rearrangement joins TRBV12-5 to TRBJ2-1, with 7 positions matching TRBD1. V was clipped by 5 bases and J by 10 bases; unmatched bases: 5. CDR3 length equals 12 residues. From germline, CDR1 is LGHNT and CDR2 FRNRAP. CDR3 sequence reads: CASGLDRAEQFF. CDR3 coding DNA: TGTGCTAGTGGTCTCGACAGGGCAGAGCAGTTCTTC.

The rearrangement joins TRBV9 to TRBJ1-2; 7 nucleotides align to TRBD1. With 2 bases clipped from V and 6 bases from J, the junction kept 10 bases outside the gene matches. CDR1 is SGDLS, CDR2 YYNGEE, per germline. There are 15 residues in the CDR3. The CDR3 DNA follows: TGTGCCAGCAGCGTCTCGTCCACAGGGGTGAATGGCTACACCTTC. It translates to CASSVSSTGVNGYTF.

The V gene is TRBV6-5, the J gene TRBJ2-7, with 10 bases matching TRBD2. V was clipped by 10 bases and J by 2 bases; unmatched bases: 5. The CDR3 length is 13 residues. The germline V gene encodes CDR1 MNHEY and CDR2 SVGAGI. As DNA, the CDR3 is TGTGCCACTACTAGCGGGACGGCCTACGAGCAGTACTTC. This codes for CATTSGTAYEQYF.

The CDR3: CASSLGGTYNEQFF. The CDR3 nucleotides are TGTGCCAGCAGTTTGGGGGGTACCTACAATGAGCAGTTCTTC. The J gene is TRBJ2-1, the V gene TRBV28; the D gene is possibly TRBD2 (6 bases). In germline, CDR1 is MDHEN, CDR2 SYDVKM. Trimming took 3 bases from V and 2 from J, leaving 8 bases between them. The CDR3 contains 14 residues.

This sequence joins TRBV5-1 and TRBJ1-4; 12 bases are shared with TRBD1. Germline values: CDR1 SGHRS, CDR2 YFSETQ. V dropped 2 bases and J dropped 4; count of bases not matched to a gene: 3. The CDR3 runs to 16 residues. For the CDR3, the DNA is TGCGCCAGCAGCTTAGGGACAGGGGGCTTTAATGAAAAACTGTTTTTT. Translating it yields CASSLGTGGFNEKLFF.

The CDR3 is CASSLDRDSPVRETQYF. DNA of the CDR3: TGTGCCAGCAGCTTAGATCGGGACAGCCCCGTCCGGGAGACCCAGTACTTC. The genes are TRBV7-2 and TRBJ2-5; 7 nucleotides match TRBD1. Trimming took 1 base from V and 5 from J; bases not matched to a gene: 13. The CDR3 spans 17 residues. The germline V gene has CDR1 SGHTA and CDR2 FQGNSA.

This clone has a handful of counts. The chain is built from TRBV7-9 and TRBJ2-7; a weak D match, TRBD1 (6 bases). CDR1 is SEHNR and CDR2 is FQNEAQ in the germline V gene (reference sequence). This CDR3 region has 13 residues. Trimming pared 0 bases from V and 3 bases from J, leaving 6 bases between. CDR3 amino acids: CASSLARGYEQYF. The CDR3 nucleotides read TGTGCCAGCAGCTTAGCCAGGGGCTACGAGCAGTACTTC. The complete variable domain, with remaining parts taken from reference TRBV7-9 and TRBJ2-7, reads DTGVSQNPRHKITKRGQNVTFRCDPISEHNRLYWYRQTLGQGPEFLTYFQNEAQLEKSRLLSDRFSAERPKGSFSTLEIQRTEQGDSAMYLCASSLARGYEQYFGPGTRLTVT.

V gene TRBV7-2 combines with J gene TRBJ2-7, with 8 bases fitting TRBD1. CDR1 and CDR2 (germline): SGHTA, FQGNSA. After removal of 7 bases from V and 1 base from J, the junction contained 12 bases not matched to a gene. This CDR3 is built from 16 residues. This chain's CDR3 is CASTPYMTGVSYEQYF. The CDR3 nucleotides are TGTGCCAGCACCCCTTATATGACAGGGGTATCCTACGAGCAGTACTTC.

The CDR3 DNA sequence: TGTGCCAGCAGCCAACCGGGACAGGGGGGTTACGAGCAGTACTTC. This translates into CASSQPGQGGYEQYF. The V and J genes are TRBV11-2 and TRBJ2-7, with 11 bases fitting TRBD1. V trimming: 5 bases; J trimming: 4 bases; junction bases outside the gene matches: 7. In germline, CDR1 is SGHAT, CDR2 FQNNGV. The CDR3 runs to 15 residues.

This clone came up a few times. V is TRBV10-3 and J is TRBJ2-7; TRBD1 is a possible D gene (5 bases). Between the trimmed V and J ends, which lost 3 bases and 3 bases, there was a span of 6 bases. The CDR3 has 12 amino acids. Germline V gene data show CDR1 as ENHRY and CDR2 as SYGVKD. As DNA, the CDR3 is TGTGCCATCAGTGAAAGGGGCTACGAGCAGTACTTC. Translated, it gives CAISERGYEQYF.